The rows below give T cell receptor beta chains drawn from one sample of a study of blood T cell repertoires in COVID-19. Repertoires were generated with immunoSEQ multiplex PCR, while TCRdb's copy carries only in-frame clones and drops some. Here the sample spans fewer than 100,000 clones, more than 80% being singletons. Source material: peripheral blood. The receptors come from a woman in her 70s with acute or convalescent COVID-19. CDR3s include the opening cysteine and the closing phenylalanine or tryptophan. Each record gives: clone size, V gene, D gene, J gene, CDR3 protein, CDR3 DNA. The D gene is left open where the match is weak. Size tells how often a clone was seen (once, few, many) or the class of an expanded clone, and some rows leave it out.

>-|TRBV11-2|-|TRBJ2-7
CASTTGSVYEQYF
TGTGCCAGCACGACCGGGAGCGTCTACGAGCAGTACTTC
>few|TRBV5-4|-|TRBJ2-1
CASSARRGLYEQFF
TGTGCCAGCAGCGCCAGGAGGGGGCTATATGAGCAGTTCTTC
>-|TRBV3-1/TRBV3-2|TRBD1|TRBJ2-5
CASSQAGGRETQYF
TGTGCCAGCAGCCAGGCAGGGGGCCGAGAGACCCAGTACTTC
>-|TRBV28|-|TRBJ2-7
CASSSYSSYEQYF
TGTGCCAGCAGTTCTTATAGCTCCTACGAGCAGTACTTC
>-|TRBV30|-|TRBJ1-3
CAWSKDRNTIYF
TGTGCCTGGAGTAAGGACAGAAACACCATATATTTT
>once|TRBV6-6|TRBD1|TRBJ2-3
CASRERDRGTDTQYF
TGTGCCAGCAGGGAAAGGGACAGGGGCACAGATACGCAGTATTTT
>-|TRBV7-9|-|TRBJ2-2
CASTHSLGPNTGELFF
TGTGCCAGCACCCACTCCCTAGGTCCGAACACCGGGGAGCTGTTTTTT
>-|TRBV3-1/TRBV3-2|TRBD1|TRBJ1-1
CASSPRPGTGGFEAFF
TGTGCCAGCAGCCCACGTCCCGGGACAGGGGGCTTCGAAGCTTTCTTT
>-|TRBV6-7|-|TRBJ1-5
CASSPLSGESNQPQHF
TGTGCCAGCAGTCCCTTGTCAGGGGAAAGCAATCAGCCCCAGCATTTT
>-|TRBV6-4|TRBD2|TRBJ2-3
CASSESGGADTQYF
TGTGCCAGCAGTGAAAGCGGGGGGGCAGATACGCAGTATTTT
>once|TRBV28|-|TRBJ2-1
CASSSPRGEQFF
TGTGCCAGCAGTTCTCCGCGGGGTGAGCAGTTCTTC
>-|TRBV5-1|-|TRBJ2-3
CASRSDRSPSHTQYF
TGCGCCAGCAGATCCGACAGGAGTCCCTCCCATACGCAGTATTTT
>-|TRBV4-2|-|TRBJ1-2
CASSQEIRTANYGYTF
TGTGCCAGCAGCCAAGAAATTCGGACAGCAAACTATGGCTACACCTTC
>-|TRBV3-1/TRBV3-2|TRBD2|TRBJ2-1
CASSHLGLAGEDEQFF
TGTGCCAGCAGCCATTTAGGGTTAGCGGGAGAAGATGAGCAGTTCTTC
>-|TRBV5-1|-|TRBJ2-1
CASSLSLGAPNEQFF
TGCGCCAGCAGCTTGTCCCTAGGGGCGCCTAATGAGCAGTTCTTC
>-|TRBV30|-|TRBJ1-1
CAWKGQANTEAFF
TGTGCCTGGAAGGGGCAGGCGAACACTGAAGCTTTCTTT
>-|TRBV7-3|TRBD2|TRBJ2-1
CASSLKAGGPNEQFF
TGTGCCAGCAGCTTAAAAGCGGGGGGGCCGAATGAGCAGTTCTTC
>once|TRBV5-1|TRBD1|TRBJ2-4
CASSFRQGDIQYF
TGCGCCAGCAGCTTCCGACAGGGAGACATTCAGTACTTC
>-|TRBV6-5|TRBD1|TRBJ1-2
CASILRGNYGYTF
TGTGCCAGCATCCTCAGGGGGAACTATGGCTACACCTTC
>-|TRBV28|-|TRBJ2-5
CASRPHTAGETQYF
TGTGCCAGCAGGCCCCACACAGCAGGAGAGACCCAGTACTTC
>few|TRBV2|TRBD1|TRBJ2-7
CASSGSPGTGSGYEQYF
TGTGCCAGCAGTGGGAGTCCCGGGACAGGGTCGGGCTACGAGCAGTACTTC
>-|TRBV6-5|-|TRBJ1-2
CASSDGDFHKLGYTF
TGTGCCAGCTCGGACGGGGACTTCCACAAGCTGGGCTACACCTTC
>few|TRBV6-2/TRBV6-3|-|TRBJ2-1
CASSYRLVFNEQFF
TGTGCCAGCAGTTACCGACTAGTTTTCAATGAGCAGTTCTTC
>-|TRBV19|TRBD1|TRBJ2-7
CASRGTGGSYEQYF
TGTGCCAGTCGAGGGACAGGGGGCTCTTACGAGCAGTACTTC
>-|TRBV7-7|-|TRBJ2-5
CASSPGGLETQYF
TGTGCCAGCAGCCCAGGGGGGCTAGAGACCCAGTACTTC
>-|TRBV10-3|TRBD2|TRBJ2-3
CAIKPGLASDTQYF
TGTGCCATCAAGCCGGGACTAGCGTCAGATACGCAGTATTTT
>once|TRBV19|TRBD2|TRBJ2-1
CASTLHSGRAGEQFF
TGTGCCAGTACCCTCCATAGCGGGAGGGCGGGGGAGCAGTTCTTC
>-|TRBV18|-|TRBJ2-1
CASSLLYEQFF
TGTGCCAGCTCACTATTATATGAGCAGTTCTTC
>-|TRBV2|TRBD1|TRBJ1-2
CASSEPQGGGYGYTF
TGTGCCAGCAGTGAACCTCAAGGGGGCGGCTATGGCTACACCTTC
>once|TRBV2|TRBD1|TRBJ1-5
CASSGRTQGGNQPQHF
TGTGCCAGCAGTGGGAGGACTCAGGGGGGCAATCAGCCCCAGCATTTT
>few|TRBV12-3/TRBV12-4|TRBD1|TRBJ1-1
CASSTGQGLEAFF
TGTGCCAGCAGTACTGGACAGGGGCTAGAGGCTTTCTTT
>-|TRBV7-3|TRBD2|TRBJ2-3
CASSLRLAATDTQYF
TGTGCCAGCAGCTTAAGACTAGCGGCCACAGATACGCAGTATTTT
>-|TRBV6-4|-|TRBJ2-4
CAKGGPLAKNIQYF
TGTGCCAAGGGGGGGCCTCTAGCCAAAAACATTCAGTACTTC
>few|TRBV2|TRBD2|TRBJ2-1
CASSRAGTSGFDEQFF
TGTGCCAGCAGTCGAGCCGGGACTAGCGGGTTCGATGAGCAGTTCTTC
>-|TRBV12-2|-|TRBJ2-1
CASRLGGTPLAGYNEQFF
TGTGCAAGTCGCTTAGGCGGGACCCCACTAGCGGGGTACAATGAGCAGTTCTTC
>-|TRBV29-1|TRBD1|TRBJ2-7
CSVEDPDRGSYEQYF
TGCAGCGTTGAAGACCCGGACAGGGGCTCCTACGAGCAGTACTTC
>-|TRBV12-5|TRBD1|TRBJ2-7
CASALGTGGYEQYF
TGTGCTAGTGCCCTGGGGACAGGGGGCTACGAGCAGTACTTC
>-|TRBV5-5|-|TRBJ2-4
CASSLTPIYIQYF
TGTGCCAGCAGCCTCACTCCAATATACATTCAGTACTTC
>few|TRBV6-6|TRBD1|TRBJ1-5
CASSPQGAHNQPQHF
TGTGCCAGCAGTCCCCAGGGGGCTCATAATCAGCCCCAGCATTTT
>-|TRBV2|-|TRBJ1-2
CASIQGRDGYTF
TGTGCCAGCATCCAAGGGAGGGATGGCTACACCTTC
>-|TRBV28|-|TRBJ2-2
CASIANLRNTGELFF
TGTGCCAGCATAGCCAACCTACGGAACACCGGGGAGCTGTTTTTT
>-|TRBV19|-|TRBJ1-5
CASSTGREQPQHF
TGTGCCAGTAGTACGGGCAGGGAACAGCCCCAGCATTTT
>-|TRBV19|TRBD2|TRBJ2-3
CASRPSGGTDTQYF
TGTGCCAGTAGACCTAGCGGGGGCACAGATACGCAGTATTTT
>-|TRBV5-4|-|TRBJ2-6
CASSQDSWGSSGANVLTF
TGTGCCAGCAGCCAGGACAGCTGGGGCAGCTCTGGGGCCAACGTCCTGACTTTC